This T cell receptor (beta chain) was identified during a study of naive and memory T cell subsets. General observations from the study: Gini index rose across naive, CM, EM and EMRA in CD4 and CD8. In naive cells, over 95% of TCR sequences were seen only once. A few larger clonotypes appeared in naive repertoires, especially CD8, possibly memory cells re-expressing CD45RA.

Both TRBC1 and TRBC2 were covered by a beta constant-region primer of two equimolar oligonucleotides. Nested alpha and beta constant-region primers with the SP2 primer drove four PCR rounds on ligated cDNA. An oligonucleotide with the SP2 primer and a 12-nucleotide UMI was ligated to the cDNA 3' end. TCRdb itself ran the UMI-ligation and nested PCR reads through MiXCR, one entry per CDR3 protein. The sample carries 90,000 to 120,000 distinct CDR3 sequences, roughly 15% recorded once. V shed 0 bases and J shed 4 bases, with 6 bases lying between them. This CDR3 has 14 amino acids. CDR1 is SGHTA and CDR2 is FQGNSA in the germline V gene. Overnight CMV lysate stimulation of fresh PBMCs defined donor CMV status by CD4+ IFNgamma. This clonotype came up many times. Its matching antigen is unknown.

The receptor was isolated from a human donor in good health. The chain carries TRBV7-2 and TRBJ2-2; no firm D call. Sequencing was done on a sample of naive CD8+ T cells from blood. CDR3 DNA sequence: TGTGCCAGCAGCTTAGCGCTTCCCACCGGGGAGCTGTTTTTT. It is translated as CASSLALPTGELFF.